This T cell receptor beta chain originates from a study of post-analysis software for immune sequencing data. Background on the study: Patients with relapsing-remitting, secondary progressive and progressive-relapsing multiple sclerosis courses were all represented. Findings of the study overall: F measure grouped same-batch samples tightly together.

On this clonotype itself: Its antigen is unknown.

Unique molecular identifiers featured in each of the TCR beta cDNA libraries. Yield was roughly 500,000 cDNA molecules from approximately 0.95 to 9.8 million T cells. TCRdb re-called the PCR reads through MiXCR, storing one row per CDR3 protein. This sample yields 400,000 to 500,000 distinct CDR3 sequences, of which approximately 39% are seen a single time; approximately 7.7% belongs to the top ten. Material: blood. The sequence was obtained from a girl aged 2 to 9 with multiple sclerosis.

In DNA form, the CDR3 reads TGTGCCAGCAGCTTGTCCCTAGCGGACAATGAGCAGTTCTTC. Translating it yields CASSLSLADNEQFF. This chain joins TRBV7-9 and TRBJ2-1; 7 positions agree with TRBD2. V trimming: 3 bases; J trimming: 5 bases; junction bases outside the gene matches: 4. In germline, CDR1 is SEHNR, CDR2 FQNEAQ (reference sequence). This CDR3 has 14 residues.